Presented here are 16 T cell receptor beta chains from one specimen sequenced in a study of Ad26.COV2.S vaccination and SARS-CoV-2 variants. Indicated treatment: 15 to 20 received Ad26.COV2.S at low or high dose, single or two shots; about five received placebo; per-sample allocation not given. The samples date from day 63 after the first vaccine or placebo injection. Measured with immunoSEQ multiplex PCR; TCRdb has only the in-frame clones, and not every one. The top ten clones hold roughly 1.5% of a sample with about 680,000 clones, 89% of them seen once. The material sequenced was peripheral blood, taken in a trial of Ad26.COV2.S vaccine versus placebo. These receptors were taken from a person between 18 and 60 years old who received the Ad26.COV2.S COVID-19 vaccine or a placebo.

This chain joins TRBV5-4 and TRBJ2-7, with 9 positions matching TRBD1. The CDR3 is 17 residues long. V gave up 1 base and J gave up 2 bases; unmatched junction bases: 10. Germline CDR1 and CDR2: SGHNT and YYREEE (reference sequence). The CDR3 coding sequence is TGTGCCAGCAGCTTGAAGACAGGGGGGGTAAGGACCTACGAGCAGTACTTC. This translates into CASSLKTGGVRTYEQYF. Filled out from reference TRBV5-4 and TRBJ2-7, the complete variable domain reads ETGVTQSPTHLIKTRGQQVTLRCSSQSGHNTVSWYQQALGQGPQFIFQYYREEENGRGNFPPRFSGLQFPNYSSELNVNALELDDSALYLCASSLKTGGVRTYEQYFGPGTRLTVT.

The chain is built from TRBV7-8 and TRBJ1-6; 9 nucleotides align to TRBD1. The CDR3 is 17 residues long. The V segment lost 4 bases and the J segment 6 bases; nucleotides outside the gene matches: 10. Germline loops: CDR1 SGHVS, CDR2 FQNEAQ. CDR3 sequence (DNA): TGTGCCAGCAGCTGGGCCACACAGGGGGCCTTTAATTCACCCCTCCACTTT. This gives the protein CASSWATQGAFNSPLHF.

CDR3 DNA sequence: TGCAGTGCTAGTGCTAGGAGTTATGGCTACACCTTC. Translation: CSASARSYGYTF. The chain carries TRBV20-1 and TRBJ1-2; D is unresolved. The germline V and J ends were trimmed by 3 bases and 5 bases, with 10 bases remaining between them. Germline assignment: CDR1 DFQATT and CDR2 SNEGSKA (reference sequence). The CDR3 runs 12 residues.

The chain uses TRBV7-9 and TRBJ1-2; D uncertain. Between the trimmed V and J ends, which lost 4 bases and 8 bases, there was a span of 17 bases. The CDR3 totals 14 residues. From germline, CDR1 is SEHNR and CDR2 FQNEAQ (reference sequence). In DNA form, the CDR3 reads TGTGCCAGCAGCTACCTGCCGCGGGAGTACGGCTACACCTTC. Translated: CASSYLPREYGYTF.

The rearrangement joins TRBV5-4 to TRBJ2-1; TRBD1 agrees at 8 bases. Germline lookup yields CDR1 SGHNT and CDR2 YYREEE (reference sequence). After removal of 4 bases from V and 15 bases from J, the junction contained 15 bases not matched to a gene. The CDR3 has 14 amino acids. CDR3 region: CASSERIGTGRGFF. The CDR3 DNA reads TGTGCCAGCAGCGAACGAATAGGGACAGGCCGGGGGTTCTTC.

The chain recombines TRBV18 with TRBJ1-6, with D hard to call. CDR1 is KGHSH, CDR2 LQKENI, per germline. The CDR3 consists of 15 residues. V dropped 6 bases and J dropped 0 bases, with 9 bases sitting between them. The CDR3, as DNA: TGTGCCAGCTCTCTCGAGAGCTCCTATAATTCACCCCTCCACTTT. Residues: CASSLESSYNSPLHF. Variable domain in full (rest from reference TRBV18 and TRBJ1-6): NAGVMQNPRHLVRRRGQEARLRCSPMKGHSHVYWYRQLPEEGLKFMVYLQKENIIDESGMPKERFSAEFPKEGPSILRIQQVVRGDSAAYFCASSLESSYNSPLHFGNGTRLTVT.

The V and J genes are TRBV12-3 or TRBV12-4 and TRBJ1-3; 7 nucleotides line up with TRBD1. The CDR3 spans 13 residues. Trimming at V came to 6 bases and at J to 8 bases, leaving 7 bases not matched to a gene. CDR3 amino acids: CASRQRQGDTIYF. In nucleotides, the CDR3 is TGTGCCAGCAGGCAAAGACAGGGAGACACCATATATTTT.

The rearrangement links TRBV4-2 to TRBJ2-7, with D tentatively TRBD2 (7 bases). From germline, CDR1 is LGHNA and CDR2 YNFKEQ. The CDR3 spans 19 residues. The germline V and J ends were trimmed by 4 bases and 0 bases, with 25 bases remaining between them. CDR3 nucleotide sequence: TGTGCCAGCAGCCCCGCGGGCGGCGGGGGCCGAAGGAGCTCCTACGAGCAGTACTTC. This translates into CASSPAGGGGRRSSYEQYF.

The rearrangement links TRBV2 to TRBJ2-3, with D maybe TRBD1 (5 bases). The V and J ends lost 6 bases and 2 bases respectively, with 18 bases between them. This CDR3 spans 16 amino acids. CDR1 and CDR2 (germline): SNHLY, FYNNEI. CDR3 sequence (DNA): TGTGCCAGCAGCGACCGGACAAGTTTTATCACAGATACGCAGTATTTT. Protein product: CASSDRTSFITDTQYF. Together with reference TRBV2 and TRBJ2-3, the CDR3 gives the full variable domain: EPEVTQTPSHQVTQMGQEVILRCVPISNHLYFYWYRQILGQKVEFLVSFYNNEISEKSEIFDDQFSVERPDGSNFTLKIRSTKLEDSAMYFCASSDRTSFITDTQYFGPGTRLTVL.

This clone was observed a single time. This chain uses TRBV11-2 with TRBJ2-1; 8 nucleotides line up with TRBD1. Looked up from germline, CDR1 is SGHAT and CDR2 is FQNNGV. Trimming at V came to 5 bases and at J to 12 bases, leaving 3 bases not matched to a gene. The CDR3 is 11 residues long. The DNA of the CDR3 is TGTGCCAGCAGCCCCGGACAGGGGCAGTTCTTC. Translated, it gives CASSPGQGQFF.

This clone was observed a handful of times. V is TRBV7-3 and J is TRBJ2-7; 9 nucleotides line up with TRBD1. This CDR3 spans 15 amino acids. With 4 bases clipped from V and 3 bases from J, the junction kept 7 bases outside the gene matches. Germline CDR1 reads SGHTA; CDR2 reads FQGTGA. Here the CDR3 DNA reads TGTGCCAGCAGCTCCCCCGACAGGGGGATCTACGAGCAGTACTTC. Its protein is CASSSPDRGIYEQYF.

This clone turned up a few times. V usage is TRBV19 and J usage is TRBJ2-1, with D uncertain. From germline, CDR1 is LNHDA and CDR2 SQIVND (reference sequence). V was cut by 4 bases and J by 8 bases, with 12 bases left in between. This CDR3 has 13 amino acids. This CDR3 reads CASSTAASDEQFF. CDR3 nucleotide sequence: TGTGCCAGTAGTACGGCGGCATCCGATGAGCAGTTCTTC.

The chain combines TRBV7-9 with TRBJ2-3; the match to TRBD2 covers 9 bases. From germline, CDR1 is SEHNR and CDR2 FQNEAQ (reference sequence). The V segment lost 5 bases and the J segment 1 base; nucleotides outside the gene matches: 7. CDR3 size: 16 residues. CDR3 nucleotide sequence: TGTGCCAGCAGCCCCGCCGTAGCGGGGGGCACAGATACGCAGTATTTT. Protein: CASSPAVAGGTDTQYF.

This chain connects TRBV2 to TRBJ2-5, with 15 nucleotides matching TRBD2. The CDR3 is 16 amino acids. The germline gives CDR1 SNHLY, CDR2 FYNNEI. With V trimmed by 6 bases and J by 4 bases, 6 bases remained unmatched. The CDR3 DNA is TGTGCCAGCAGGGGGACTAGCGGGAGGAAGGGAGAGACCCAGTACTTC. Its translation is CASRGTSGRKGETQYF.

This chain joins TRBV5-6 and TRBJ2-2, with TRBD1 identical over 8 bases. Germline-derived CDR1 and CDR2 are SGHDT and YYEEEE. V was clipped by 4 bases and J by 7 bases; unmatched bases: 12. This CDR3 region has 16 residues. The CDR3: CASSRLGTGELGELFF. The CDR3 DNA sequence: TGTGCCAGCAGCCGACTCGGGACAGGCGAGCTCGGGGAGCTGTTTTTT.

The chain employs TRBV30 and TRBJ1-1; possibly TRBD1 for D (5 bases). Germline CDR1 and CDR2: GTSNPN and SVGIG (reference sequence). V was trimmed by 2 bases and J by 1 base, leaving 14 bases between them. This CDR3 contains 15 residues. CDR3 in amino acids: CAWSPRGGGNTEAFF. CDR3 nucleotide sequence: TGTGCCTGGAGTCCCCGTGGGGGGGGGAACACTGAAGCTTTCTTT.